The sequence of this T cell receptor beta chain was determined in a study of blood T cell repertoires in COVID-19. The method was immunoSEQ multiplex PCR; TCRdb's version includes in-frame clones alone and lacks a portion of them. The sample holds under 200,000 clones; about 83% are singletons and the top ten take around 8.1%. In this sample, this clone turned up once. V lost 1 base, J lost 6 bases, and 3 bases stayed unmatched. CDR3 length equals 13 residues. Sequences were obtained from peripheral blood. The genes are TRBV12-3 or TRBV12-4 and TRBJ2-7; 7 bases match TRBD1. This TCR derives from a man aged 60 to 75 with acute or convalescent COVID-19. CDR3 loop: CASSLDRGREQYF. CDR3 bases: TGTGCCAGCAGTTTAGACAGGGGACGCGAGCAGTACTTC.